This note documents a single TCR beta chain sequence. Its antigen is still unknown. In the study's own analysis: Filtering differed for immunoSEQ, which gave only junction sequences without quality scores. The data were produced by immunoSEQ multiplex PCR, yet TCRdb's version contains in-frame clones alone and is incomplete. V and J calls and clone size are given by that table; D and trimming were obtained from the DNA. The sample records some 630,000 clones, about 96% being singletons. This sample was included in a study of shared clonotypes between healthy human individuals. The V gene's germline CDR1 is MNHEY and CDR2 SMNVEV (reference sequence). The junction had 6 bases not matched to a gene; V was cut back by 5 bases and J by 5 bases. The CDR3 is 15 residues long. The naive CD8 fraction comprised CD45RO-negative cells positively selected for CCR7 and excluded terminally differentiated effector memory CD45RA+ cells.

Study outcomes and limitations: In general, naive subsets displayed greater estimated richness than memory subsets did. Sampling was confined to blood; repertoires within tissues likely differ. Clonotypes not shared had lower generation probabilities than those common to all four donors.

The source of this sequence is a woman younger than 45 in good health. This rearrangement joins TRBV27 to TRBJ2-3, with TRBD2 matching 11 bases. Sequencing was done on a sample of naive CD8+ T cells sorted from blood. The CDR3 DNA reads as TGTGCCAGCAGTCAACTAGCGGGAGTAGGAGATACGCAGTATTTT. As protein: CASSQLAGVGDTQYF.